This T cell receptor beta chain was sequenced for a study of T cells in Graves' hyperthyroidism and ophthalmopathy. TCR beta CDR3 regions were amplified from RNA. The TCR CDR3 first-round RT-PCR relied on the HTBI primer set. A single record per CDR3 protein comes from TCRdb applying MiXCR to the multiplex PCR reads. The sample has almost 600,000 distinct CDR3 sequences, about 43% seen once. Participants, patients aged 18 to 65, had newly diagnosed hyperthyroidism with a duration under 2 months. It was uncontrolled infection, other autoimmune disease, pregnancy or lactation that excluded patients. Germline-derived CDR1 and CDR2 are KGHDR and SFDVKD. CDR3 length equals 13 residues. The V gene lost 9 bases and the J gene lost 8 bases, with 18 bases spanning the gap. Study-wide results and caveats: Ophthalmopathy was model-predicted a median about 6.7 months pre-onset.

About this clonotype: Its antigen is not identified.

The sequenced material came from peripheral blood or thyroid tissue (not recorded which). The chain recombines TRBV24-1 with TRBJ1-2; D gene unclear. This receptor was taken from a woman aged 18-29 years with Graves' hyperthyroidism. The chain's CDR3 is CATRGPVREGYTF. Here the CDR3 DNA reads TGTGCCACCCGCGGGCCAGTAAGGGAAGGCTACACCTTC.